Given below is one T cell receptor (beta chain) in context. This sample is drawn from a study of blood T cell repertoires in COVID-19. The wider study: The cDNA or gDNA used as material had been derived from T cells, B-cell-depleted T cells, or PBMCs.

Per the authors' pipeline: The assay estimated nucleated cells by amplifying reference gene primers. Assay used: immunoSEQ multiplex PCR; TCRdb lists only in-frame clones, some missing. V, J and clone size are those of that table, while D and trimming were read from the DNA. The sample shows over 350,000 clones, roughly 90% of them seen only once. From germline, CDR1 is MGHRA and CDR2 YSYEKL. The CDR3 loop spans 14 amino acids. The trim removed 4 bases at V and 8 bases at J, leaving 7 bases unmatched. Sequencing was done on a sample of peripheral blood. This TCR came from a woman aged 30 to 39 with active or convalescent COVID-19. The chain joins TRBV4-1 to TRBJ2-4, with 8 bases that match TRBD1. The CDR3 loop is CASSPQGAVDIQYF. The CDR3 DNA reads TGCGCCAGCAGCCCGCAGGGGGCAGTCGACATTCAGTACTTC.